One and the same sample provided the 9 T cell receptor beta chains below, sequenced in a study of blood T cell repertoires in COVID-19. The assay was immunoSEQ multiplex PCR, and TCRdb's table has in-frame clones only and misses some. The sample lists approximately 240,000 clones, around 85% occurring once. Material: peripheral blood. These receptors came from a woman aged 40 to 55 with active or convalescent COVID-19.

The chain has TRBV5-6 and TRBJ1-2, with D possibly being TRBD1 (6 bases). CDR1 is SGHDT, CDR2 YYEEEE, per germline. The CDR3 covers 14 residues. Trimming pared 4 bases from V and 6 bases from J, leaving 16 bases between. The CDR3 DNA sequence: TGTGCCAGCAGCAAGGGGGTAATGGAGCATGGCTACACCTTC. Amino acid sequence: CASSKGVMEHGYTF.

The chain carries TRBV5-1 and TRBJ1-2; 7 nucleotides agree with TRBD1. The CDR3 contains 15 residues. V gave up 5 bases and J gave up 4 bases; unmatched junction bases: 11. Germline V gene data show CDR1 as SGHRS and CDR2 as YFSETQ. The CDR3 bases are TGCGCCAGCAGGTCGATAAGGGGGCGCGGCTATGGCTACACCTTC. It codes for CASRSIRGRGYGYTF.

V is TRBV20-1 and J is TRBJ2-1, with a possible D match to TRBD1 (5 bases). V shed 3 bases and J shed 8 bases, with 17 bases lying between them. The CDR3 extends over 14 amino acids. Germline CDR1 and CDR2: DFQATT and SNEGSKA (reference sequence). As DNA, the CDR3 is TGCAGTGCTAGTGGCAGGGTGGTCTCCGATGAGCAGTTCTTC. Protein product: CSASGRVVSDEQFF.

The rearrangement uses TRBV15 and TRBJ1-3; possibly TRBD1 for D (5 bases). The germline V and J ends were trimmed by 6 bases and 6 bases, with 15 bases remaining between them. Germline assignment: CDR1 LNHNV and CDR2 YYDKDF (reference sequence). CDR3 length equals 14 residues. The CDR3, as DNA: TGTGCCACCAGTTCCGGCAGGGTGGAAAACACCATATATTTT. It specifies CATSSGRVENTIYF.

V gene TRBV27 combines with J gene TRBJ2-7; 9 bases are shared with TRBD1. In germline, CDR1 is MNHEY, CDR2 SMNVEV (reference sequence). The V segment lost 3 bases and the J segment 2 bases; nucleotides outside the gene matches: 5. The CDR3 is 15 residues long. In DNA form, the CDR3 reads TGTGCCAGCAGTTTGACGGGACAGGGTCCCTACGAGCAGTACTTC. This translates into CASSLTGQGPYEQYF.

This clone has only one observation. In nucleotides, the CDR3 is TGTGCCTGGAGTGGTCGAGGAGATAATTCACCCCTCCACTTT. Translated: CAWSGRGDNSPLHF. The gene calls are TRBV30 and TRBJ1-6; D remains ambiguous. CDR1 GTSNPN and CDR2 SVGIG come from the germline V gene (reference sequence). This CDR3 is built from 14 residues. V was shortened by 1 base and J by 5 bases, with 9 bases between the two germline ends.

The V and J genes are TRBV4-1 and TRBJ2-7; a weak D match, TRBD2 (6 bases). The CDR3 is 15 residues long. The germline V gene has CDR1 MGHRA and CDR2 YSYEKL. Trimming pared 3 bases from V and 3 bases from J, leaving 15 bases between. The CDR3 is CASSQSEGQYYEQYV. CDR3 nucleotides: TGCGCCAGCAGCCAGTCGGAGGGCCAGTACTACGAGCAGTACGTC.

The chain links TRBV6-5 to TRBJ1-5; D not certain. The CDR3 extends over 15 amino acids. V lost 7 bases and J 7 bases, leaving 20 bases between the germline ends. From germline, CDR1 is MNHEY and CDR2 SVGAGI. The CDR3 spells CASTLRPGMGQPQHF. The CDR3 DNA sequence: TGTGCCAGCACTTTACGTCCGGGGATGGGACAGCCCCAGCATTTT.

This clone came up a few times. V is TRBV5-1 and J is TRBJ1-5, with 7 bases aligning to TRBD1. The ends lost 4 bases at V and 3 bases at J; junction bases unmatched: 7. Germline V gives CDR1 SGHRS, CDR2 YFSETQ. CDR3 length equals 15 residues. The CDR3 DNA is TGCGCCAGCAGCCTTTCGGACAGGACCAATCAGCCCCAGCATTTT. Translation: CASSLSDRTNQPQHF. The full variable domain, in which reference TRBV5-1 and TRBJ1-5 provide the parts outside the CDR3, is KAGVTQTPRYLIKTRGQQVTLSCSPISGHRSVSWYQQTPGQGLQFLFEYFSETQRNKGNFPGRFSGRQFSNSRSEMNVSTLELGDSALYLCASSLSDRTNQPQHFGDGTRLSIL.